Given below is one T cell receptor beta chain in context. Its target is unknown. Sequenced by immunoSEQ multiplex PCR; TCRdb stores in-frame clones only, minus some. This repertoire shows roughly 810,000 clones, 96% found once; its top ten account for around 0.25%. Selected positively for CCR7 and CD45RO-negative, naive CD8 cells excluded terminally differentiated effector memory CD45RA+ cells. Healthy HIV-negative adults without recent acute infections or vaccinations served as donors. This sample is part of a study of shared clonotypes between healthy human individuals. The CDR3 totals 15 residues. Germline V gene sequence: CDR1 SNHLY, CDR2 FYNNEI. The germline V and J ends were trimmed by 1 base and 1 base, with 8 bases remaining between them. Study findings and constraints: A reduction in generation probabilities was seen for non-shared clonotypes relative to those shared by all four donors.

This sequence originates from a man in his thirties or forties in good health. The rearrangement links TRBV2 to TRBJ2-4, with D uncertain. The sequenced sample was naive CD8+ T cells sorted from blood. Written as DNA, the CDR3 is TGTGCCAGCAGTGAAGGGAGTCGGGCCAAAAACATTCAGTACTTC. Translating it yields CASSEGSRAKNIQYF.